This TCR beta chain was found in a study of blood T cell repertoires in COVID-19. The germline CDR1 and CDR2 sequences are LGHDT and YNNKEL (reference sequence). The length of the CDR3 is 14 residues. Deletions cut 1 base from V and 1 base from J, with 7 bases between. Here immunoSEQ multiplex PCR was the method, and the copy in TCRdb shows in-frame clones only, minus some. The table includes 150,000 or so clones, roughly nine tenths detected once. This chain links TRBV3-1 (or the pseudogene TRBV3-2) with TRBJ1-1; D unclear. The specimen sequenced was peripheral blood. This sequence originates from a woman in her 70s with acute or convalescent COVID-19. The CDR3 protein is CASSQAPENTEAFF. The CDR3, as DNA: TGTGCCAGCAGCCAAGCTCCAGAGAACACTGAAGCTTTCTTT.